The TCR beta chain under discussion was sequenced for a study of beta chain features in type 1 diabetes. On this clone itself: Its specificity is not known.

The CDR3 totals 14 residues. Germline values: CDR1 SNHLY, CDR2 FYNNEI. V lost 8 bases, J lost 7 bases, and 15 bases lay in between. Expressed TCRB transcripts were sequenced, since all the RNA that had been isolated was reverse transcribed. The average read count of naive, central memory and regulatory T cell samples was some 3.8 million. TCRdb keeps only in-frame clones here, not all; method: immunoSEQ multiplex PCR. The sample contains 100,000 to 150,000 clones, around 8.8% of which appear only once. The study's findings and limits: Shorter TCRB CDR3s, moderately but significantly so, marked every one of the four CD4+ subsets in Type 1 diabetes patients.

V is TRBV2 and J is TRBJ1-6, with TRBD1 as a possible D gene (5 bases). Sequencing was carried out using central memory CD4+ T cells from blood. This TCR was recovered from a man younger than 40 with type 1 diabetes. The CDR3 DNA follows: TGTGCCAGCTGGCCAGAACAGGTGAATTCACCCCTCCACTTT. It specifies CASWPEQVNSPLHF. The variable domain in full, with the rest retrieved from reference TRBV2 and TRBJ1-6, is EPEVTQTPSHQVTQMGQEVILRCVPISNHLYFYWYRQILGQKVEFLVSFYNNEISEKSEIFDDQFSVERPDGSNFTLKIRSTKLEDSAMYFCASWPEQVNSPLHFGNGTRLTVT.